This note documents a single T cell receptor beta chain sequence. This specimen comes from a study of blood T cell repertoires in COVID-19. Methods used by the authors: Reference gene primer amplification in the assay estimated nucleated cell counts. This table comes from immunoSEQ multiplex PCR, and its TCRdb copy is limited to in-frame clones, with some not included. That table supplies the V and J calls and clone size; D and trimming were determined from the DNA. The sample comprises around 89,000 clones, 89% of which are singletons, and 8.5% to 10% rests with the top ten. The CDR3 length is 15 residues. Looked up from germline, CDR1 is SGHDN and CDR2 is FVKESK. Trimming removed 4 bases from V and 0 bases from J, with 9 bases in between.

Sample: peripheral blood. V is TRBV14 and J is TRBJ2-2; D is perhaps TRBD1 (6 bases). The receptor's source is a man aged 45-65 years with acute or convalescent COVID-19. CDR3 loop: CASSPAGANTGELFF. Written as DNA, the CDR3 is TGTGCCAGCAGCCCCGCAGGGGCGAACACCGGGGAGCTGTTTTTT.